These 26 T cell receptor beta chains were all obtained from the same sample, sequenced in a study of T cell changes during pregnancy in multiple sclerosis. Profiling relied on immunoSEQ multiplex PCR, and the TCRdb table lists in-frame clones only, not all of them. Here the sample spans 45,000 to 60,000 clones, 85% to 90% being singletons. The specimen was CD8+ T cells from peripheral blood mononuclear cells, collected in the second trimester of pregnancy. Receptors originate from a female donor with multiple sclerosis, enrolled in a pregnancy study.

The rearrangement uses TRBV6-4 and TRBJ2-3; 7 nucleotides agree with TRBD2. The CDR3 spans 14 residues. Germline CDR1 reads MRHNA; CDR2 reads SNTAGT. Unmatched junction bases numbered 7, after V lost 5 bases and J lost 5 bases. Written as DNA, the CDR3 is TGTGCCAGCAGTCCCCGCGGGGGAGAAGATACGCAGTATTTT. It translates to CASSPRGGEDTQYF.

The rearrangement joins TRBV6-5 to TRBJ2-7; 7 positions match TRBD2. Germline-derived CDR1 and CDR2 are MNHEY and SVGAGI. The CDR3 runs 16 residues. V shed 0 bases, J shed 2 bases, and the junction held 7 bases outside the gene matches. This CDR3 reads CASSYSSGNEAYEQYF. The DNA for the CDR3 is TGTGCCAGCAGTTACTCGAGCGGGAATGAAGCCTACGAGCAGTACTTC.

V gene TRBV5-6 combines with J gene TRBJ2-7; weak D call: TRBD1 (8 bases). The CDR3 is made up of 17 amino acids. The germline V gene has CDR1 SGHDT and CDR2 YYEEEE. Trimming cost V 4 bases and J 9 bases, with 29 bases left between them. The CDR3 nucleotides are TGTGCCAGCAGCGATGAAACCACAGGGGGGGTTCTTGGCAGGCAGTACTTC. Translating it yields CASSDETTGGVLGRQYF.

The chain recombines TRBV7-6 with TRBJ1-1; TRBD1 agrees at 8 bases. The CDR3 is made up of 17 amino acids. V shed 2 bases and J 1 base; nucleotides not matched to a gene: 9. Germline V lookup: CDR1 SGHVS, CDR2 FNYEAQ. The CDR3 region has the DNA TGTGCCAGCAGCTTAATAAGGACAGGGCCGGGGAACACTGAAGCTTTCTTT. Amino acid sequence: CASSLIRTGPGNTEAFF.

The chain uses TRBV4-2 and TRBJ1-3, with D perhaps TRBD1 (5 bases). Trimming removed 2 bases from V and 0 bases from J, with 14 bases in between. CDR3 length: 17 residues. Germline V gene lookup returns CDR1 LGHNA and CDR2 YNFKEQ. The CDR3: CASSQTGTGDSGNTIYF. The CDR3, as DNA: TGTGCCAGCAGCCAAACCGGGACTGGGGACTCTGGAAACACCATATATTTT.

The sample holds one count of this clone. This sequence joins TRBV21-1 and TRBJ1-5; TRBD1 is the table's D call and was not checked against the DNA. TRBV21-1 is labeled a pseudogene. The CDR3 consists of 19 residues. CDR3 nucleotide sequence: TGTGCCAGCAGCGCCCAGAGGGACAGGGACACCTATAGCAATCAGCCCCAGCATTTT. Translated, it gives CASSAQRDRDTYSNQPQHF.

The chain couples TRBV14 to TRBJ2-7, with D perhaps matching TRBD2 (6 bases). Trimming removed 5 bases from V and 2 bases from J, with 13 bases in between. From germline, CDR1 is SGHDN and CDR2 FVKESK. The CDR3 covers 14 residues. The CDR3 DNA is TGTGCCAGCAGCTTGGGACTGACGCCCTACGAGCAGTACTTC. As protein: CASSLGLTPYEQYF.

This chain links TRBV7-2 with TRBJ1-4; D uncertain. The CDR3 totals 15 residues. V lost 5 bases, J lost 8 bases, and 18 bases lay in between. In germline, CDR1 is SGHTA, CDR2 FQGNSA. In DNA, the CDR3 is TGTGCCAGCAGCGATAACCCCAACCCAACAGAAAAACTGTTTTTT. Residues: CASSDNPNPTEKLFF.

This chain links TRBV9 with TRBJ2-3, with TRBD1 as a possible D gene (6 bases). Germline values: CDR1 SGDLS, CDR2 YYNGEE. The CDR3 extends over 15 amino acids. V shed 1 base and J shed 4 bases, with 13 bases lying between them. The CDR3 protein is CASSVSQGDPDTQYF. CDR3 DNA sequence: TGTGCCAGCAGCGTATCACAGGGAGACCCAGATACGCAGTATTTT.

The gene calls are TRBV6-5 and TRBJ2-3, with D hard to call. Germline V lookup: CDR1 MNHEY, CDR2 SVGAGI. With 2 bases removed from V and 2 bases from J, the gap between germline ends came to 11 bases. The CDR3 covers 15 residues. The CDR3 bases are TGTGCCAGCAGTTACGGCGGAATCGACACAGATACGCAGTATTTT. Translation: CASSYGGIDTDTQYF.

The chain is built from TRBV11-2 and TRBJ2-5, with TRBD2 matching over 9 bases. CDR3 length: 15 residues. CDR1 is SGHAT, CDR2 FQNNGV, per germline. V lost 0 bases to trimming and J lost 5 bases; unmatched junction nucleotides: 4. The DNA for the CDR3 is TGTGCCAGCAGCTTAGAGGCTAGCGGGGTCGAGACCCAGTACTTC. It is translated as CASSLEASGVETQYF.

The CDR3 DNA sequence: TGTGCCAGTAGTATAGGATCCTCAGGGGCGCTATCTTTCTATGGCTACACCTTC. It yields the protein CASSIGSSGALSFYGYTF. The chain combines TRBV19 with TRBJ1-2; possible D gene TRBD1, 6 bases. Trimming cost V 1 base and J 4 bases, with 22 bases left between them. The CDR3 has 18 residues. CDR1 and CDR2 from the germline V gene are LNHDA and SQIVND (reference sequence).

Only a few counts were recorded for this clone. The V gene is TRBV4-1, the J gene TRBJ1-2, with no clear D. V was pared by 4 bases and J by 5 bases, with 8 bases between. This CDR3 contains 12 residues. Germline CDR1 reads MGHRA; CDR2 reads YSYEKL. The CDR3 spells CASSPGSYGYTF. The CDR3 DNA is TGCGCCAGCAGCCCAGGATCGTATGGCTACACCTTC.

J is TRBJ2-7 and V is TRBV2, with 9 bases lining up with TRBD1. The length of the CDR3 is 14 residues. The V gene's germline CDR1 is SNHLY and CDR2 FYNNEI. The V segment lost 5 bases and the J segment 4 bases; nucleotides outside the gene matches: 6. In DNA, the CDR3 is TGTGCCAGCAGTTCCGACAGGGGGTTTTACGAGCAGTACTTC. Translated, it gives CASSSDRGFYEQYF.

This sequence joins TRBV7-9 and TRBJ1-4; D uncertain. The V end was cut by 5 bases, the J end by 4 bases, with 11 bases between. Germline values: CDR1 SEHNR, CDR2 FQNEAQ (reference sequence). The CDR3 consists of 14 residues. The CDR3 here is CASSGIGGNEKLFF. The CDR3 DNA is TGTGCCAGCAGCGGTATCGGTGGTAATGAAAAACTGTTTTTT.

This chain uses TRBV7-2 with TRBJ2-7; 9 nucleotides agree with TRBD2. Germline V gene lookup returns CDR1 SGHTA and CDR2 FQGNSA. Trimming cost V 6 bases and J 3 bases; bases outside gene matches: 9. This CDR3 is 15 amino acids long. The CDR3 nucleotides are TGTGCCAGCAGGTGGGCTAGCGGGGCGAACTACGAGCAGTACTTC. Amino acids: CASRWASGANYEQYF.

The chain couples TRBV29-1 to TRBJ1-2; no clear D. V gave up 5 bases and J gave up 4 bases, with 14 bases separating them. The CDR3 runs 13 residues. Looked up from germline, CDR1 is SQVTM and CDR2 is ANQGSEA. The CDR3 DNA follows: TGCAGCGTTTACCTGGGCAGTACCTATGGCTACACCTTC. Its protein product is CSVYLGSTYGYTF.

The chain carries TRBV25-1 and TRBJ2-5; 9 bases fit TRBD1. The germline CDR1 and CDR2 sequences are MGHDK and SYGVNS. The CDR3 extends over 16 amino acids. J gave up 1 base and V 8 bases, and 11 bases lay outside the gene matches. As DNA, the CDR3 is TGTGCCAGCTCTACTACAGGGGGCCCACTCCAAGAGACCCAGTACTTC. Translating gives CASSTTGGPLQETQYF. Variable domain in full (rest from reference TRBV25-1 and TRBJ2-5): EADIYQTPRYLVIGTGKKITLECSQTMGHDKMYWYQQDPGMELHLIHYSYGVNSTEKGDLSSESTVSRIRTEHFPLTLESARPSHTSQYLCASSTTGGPLQETQYFGPGTRLLVL.

The J gene is TRBJ2-6, the V gene TRBV28, with 7 nucleotides matching TRBD1. J lost 0 bases, V lost 4 bases, and 9 bases had no gene match. The length of the CDR3 is 18 residues. Germline V gives CDR1 MDHEN, CDR2 SYDVKM. The CDR3 region has the DNA TGTGCCAGCAGTTCCATTTCCACAGGGGACTCTGGGGCCAACGTCCTGACTTTC. Amino acids: CASSSISTGDSGANVLTF. Using reference TRBV28 and TRBJ2-6 for the parts outside the CDR3, the full variable domain is DVKVTQSSRYLVKRTGEKVFLECVQDMDHENMFWYRQDPGLGLRLIYFSYDVKMKEKGDIPEGYSVSREKKERFSLILESASTNQTSMYLCASSSISTGDSGANVLTFGAGSRLTVL.

This rearrangement joins TRBV18 to TRBJ2-4, with 7 bases identical to TRBD1. The V gene's germline CDR1 is KGHSH and CDR2 LQKENI. The CDR3 consists of 16 residues. V lost 3 bases to trimming and J lost 0 bases; unmatched junction nucleotides: 5. Here the CDR3 reads CASSPQDRLAKNIQYF. CDR3 bases: TGTGCCAGCTCACCCCAGGACAGGTTAGCCAAAAACATTCAGTACTTC.

This chain links TRBV2 with TRBJ2-7, with a tentative D call TRBD1 (5 bases). The CDR3 length is 14 residues. Germline V gene sequence: CDR1 SNHLY, CDR2 FYNNEI. Trimming took 7 bases from V and 2 from J, leaving 15 bases between them. The CDR3 nucleotides are TGTGCCAGCACGGCAAACCCGGACACCTACGAGCAGTACTTC. Its translation: CASTANPDTYEQYF.

The genes are TRBV6-4 and TRBJ2-1, with 7 bases identical to TRBD1. The V gene's germline CDR1 is MRHNA and CDR2 SNTAGT. CDR3 length: 13 amino acids. The J segment lost 4 bases and the V segment lost 3 bases, leaving 0 bases of the junction unmatched. CDR3 bases: TGTGCCAGCAGTGAGACAGGGTACAATGAGCAGTTCTTC. This gives the protein CASSETGYNEQFF.

The V and J genes are TRBV6-1 and TRBJ2-1, with 10 nucleotides matching TRBD1. Trimming removed 5 bases from V and 7 bases from J; junction bases left unmatched: 8. Germline CDR1 and CDR2: MNHNS and SASEGT. CDR3 length: 15 amino acids. The CDR3 region has the DNA TGTGCCAGCAGTACCATCCGGGGACAGGGGAATGAGCAGTTCTTC. Protein sequence: CASSTIRGQGNEQFF.

The gene calls are TRBV2 and TRBJ2-3, with 10 bases identical to TRBD2. Trimming took 3 bases from V and 2 from J; bases not matched to a gene: 5. Germline values: CDR1 SNHLY, CDR2 FYNNEI. The CDR3 covers 16 residues. This chain's CDR3 is CASSDDSGGITDTQYF. The DNA for the CDR3 is TGTGCCAGCAGTGATGATAGCGGGGGGATCACAGATACGCAGTATTTT.

V and J are TRBV10-3 and TRBJ2-5; 7 bases are a match to TRBD2. The length of the CDR3 is 13 residues. With 2 bases clipped from V and 5 bases from J, the junction kept 2 bases outside the gene matches. The germline CDR1 and CDR2 sequences are ENHRY and SYGVKD. DNA of the CDR3: TGTGCCATCAGTGAGGGACTAGTGGAGACCCAGTACTTC. Amino acid sequence: CAISEGLVETQYF.

The V and J genes are TRBV4-1 and TRBJ2-2; 7 bases match TRBD2. The CDR3 spans 14 residues. V gave up 0 bases and J gave up 8 bases; unmatched junction bases: 3. The germline V gene has CDR1 MGHRA and CDR2 YSYEKL. The CDR3 DNA is TGCGCCAGCAGCCAAGAACGGGAGGCTGGGGAGCTGTTTTTT. This gives the protein CASSQEREAGELFF.